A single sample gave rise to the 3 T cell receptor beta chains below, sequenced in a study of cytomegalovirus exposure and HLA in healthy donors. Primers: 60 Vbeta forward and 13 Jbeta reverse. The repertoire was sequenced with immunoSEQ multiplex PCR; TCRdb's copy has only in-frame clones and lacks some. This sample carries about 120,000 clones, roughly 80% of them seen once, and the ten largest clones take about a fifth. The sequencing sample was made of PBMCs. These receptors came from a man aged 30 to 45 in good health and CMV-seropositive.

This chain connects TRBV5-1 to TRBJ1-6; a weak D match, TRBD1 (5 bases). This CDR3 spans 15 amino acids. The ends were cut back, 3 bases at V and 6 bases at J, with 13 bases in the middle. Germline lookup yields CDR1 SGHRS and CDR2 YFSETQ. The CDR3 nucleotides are TGCGCCAGCAGCTCGGGGGATACCCTTAATTCACCCCTCCACTTT. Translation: CASSSGDTLNSPLHF.

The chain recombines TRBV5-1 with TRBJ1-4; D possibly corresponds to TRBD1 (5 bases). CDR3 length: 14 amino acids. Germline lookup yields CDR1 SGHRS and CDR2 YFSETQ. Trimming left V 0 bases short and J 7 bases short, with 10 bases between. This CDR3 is CASSLVSGLEKLFF. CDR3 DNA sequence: TGCGCCAGCAGCTTGGTTTCAGGGCTTGAAAAACTGTTTTTT. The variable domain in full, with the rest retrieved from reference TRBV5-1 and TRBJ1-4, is KAGVTQTPRYLIKTRGQQVTLSCSPISGHRSVSWYQQTPGQGLQFLFEYFSETQRNKGNFPGRFSGRQFSNSRSEMNVSTLELGDSALYLCASSLVSGLEKLFFGSGTQLSVL.

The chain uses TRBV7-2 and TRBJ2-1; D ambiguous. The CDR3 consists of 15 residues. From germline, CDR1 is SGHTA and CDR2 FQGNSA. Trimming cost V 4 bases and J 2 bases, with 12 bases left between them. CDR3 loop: CASSSRGSAYNEQFF. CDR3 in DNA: TGTGCCAGCAGCTCGCGCGGTTCGGCCTACAATGAGCAGTTCTTC.